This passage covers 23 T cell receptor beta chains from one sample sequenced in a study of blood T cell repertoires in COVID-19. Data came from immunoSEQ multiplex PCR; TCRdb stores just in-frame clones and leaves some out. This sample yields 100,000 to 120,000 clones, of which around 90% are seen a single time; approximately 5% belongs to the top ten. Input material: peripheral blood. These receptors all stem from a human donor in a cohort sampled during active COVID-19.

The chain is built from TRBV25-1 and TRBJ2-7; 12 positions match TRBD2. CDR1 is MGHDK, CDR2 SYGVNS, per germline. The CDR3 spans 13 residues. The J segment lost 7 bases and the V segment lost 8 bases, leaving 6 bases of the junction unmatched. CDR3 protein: CASVLAGGQEQYF. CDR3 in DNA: TGTGCCAGCGTACTAGCGGGAGGTCAGGAGCAGTACTTC.

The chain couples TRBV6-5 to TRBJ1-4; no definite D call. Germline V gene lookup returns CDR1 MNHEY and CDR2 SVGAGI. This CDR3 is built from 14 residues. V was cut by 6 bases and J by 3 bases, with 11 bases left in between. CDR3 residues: CASREGLANEKLFF. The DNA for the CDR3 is TGTGCCAGCAGGGAGGGTCTCGCTAATGAAAAACTGTTTTTT.

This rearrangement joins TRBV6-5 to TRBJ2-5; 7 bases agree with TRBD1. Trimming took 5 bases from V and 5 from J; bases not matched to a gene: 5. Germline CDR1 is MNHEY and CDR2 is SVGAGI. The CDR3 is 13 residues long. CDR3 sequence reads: CASSTTGFETQYF. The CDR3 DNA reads TGTGCCAGCAGTACGACAGGGTTTGAGACCCAGTACTTC.

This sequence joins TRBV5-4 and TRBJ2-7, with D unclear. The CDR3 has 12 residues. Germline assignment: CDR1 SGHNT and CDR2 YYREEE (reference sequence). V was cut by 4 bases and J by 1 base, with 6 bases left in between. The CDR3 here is CASSGSSYEQYF. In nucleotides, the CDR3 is TGTGCCAGCAGCGGCAGTTCCTACGAGCAGTACTTC.

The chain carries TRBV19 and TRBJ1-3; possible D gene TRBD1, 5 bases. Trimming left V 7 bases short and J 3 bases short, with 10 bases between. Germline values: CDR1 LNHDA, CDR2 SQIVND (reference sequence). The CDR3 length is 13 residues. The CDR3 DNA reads TGTGCCAGTACCGGACACCTTGGAAACACCATATATTTT. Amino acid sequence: CASTGHLGNTIYF.

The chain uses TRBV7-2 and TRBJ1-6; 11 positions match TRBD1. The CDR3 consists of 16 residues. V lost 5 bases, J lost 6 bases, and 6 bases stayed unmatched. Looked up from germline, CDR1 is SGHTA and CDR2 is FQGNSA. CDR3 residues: CASSTWTGGGNSPLHF. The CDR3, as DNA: TGTGCCAGCAGCACATGGACAGGGGGCGGTAATTCACCCCTCCACTTT.

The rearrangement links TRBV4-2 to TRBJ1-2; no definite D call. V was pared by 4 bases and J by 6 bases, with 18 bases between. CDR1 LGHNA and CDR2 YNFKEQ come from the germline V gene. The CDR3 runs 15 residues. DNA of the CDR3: TGTGCCAGCAGCCCCTCGCCGCTTTACCAGGATGGCTACACCTTC. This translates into CASSPSPLYQDGYTF.

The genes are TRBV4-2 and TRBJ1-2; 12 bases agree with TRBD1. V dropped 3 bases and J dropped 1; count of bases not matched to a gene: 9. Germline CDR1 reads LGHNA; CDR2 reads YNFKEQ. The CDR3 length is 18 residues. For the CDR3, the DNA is TGTGCCAGCAGCCAGCCCGGGACAGGGGGCGCCGGTAACTATGGCTACACCTTC. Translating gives CASSQPGTGGAGNYGYTF.

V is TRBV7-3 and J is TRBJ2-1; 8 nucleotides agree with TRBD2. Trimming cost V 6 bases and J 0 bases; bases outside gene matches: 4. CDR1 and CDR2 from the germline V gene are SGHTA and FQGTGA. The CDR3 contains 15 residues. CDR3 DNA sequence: TGTGCCAGCAGGGCGGGGGGCCGCTCCTACAATGAGCAGTTCTTC. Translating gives CASRAGGRSYNEQFF.

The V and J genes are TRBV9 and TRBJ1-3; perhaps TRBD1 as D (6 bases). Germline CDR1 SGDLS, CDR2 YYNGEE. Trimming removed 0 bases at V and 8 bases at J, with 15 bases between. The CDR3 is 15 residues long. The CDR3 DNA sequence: TGTGCCAGCAGCGTAGAGGACAGCCCGAGGTACACCATATATTTT. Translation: CASSVEDSPRYTIYF.

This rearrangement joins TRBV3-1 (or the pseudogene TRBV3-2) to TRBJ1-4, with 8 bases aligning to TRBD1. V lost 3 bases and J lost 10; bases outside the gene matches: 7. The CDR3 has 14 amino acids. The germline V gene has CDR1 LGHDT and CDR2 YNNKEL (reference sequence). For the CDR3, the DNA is TGTGCCAGCAGCCAGCAGGGGGCGCTTGGAAAACTGTTTTTT. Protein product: CASSQQGALGKLFF.

CDR3 loop: CASSPRRGNSPLHF. The CDR3 DNA sequence: TGTGCCAGCTCACCGAGAAGGGGAAATTCACCCCTCCACTTT. V and J are TRBV18 and TRBJ1-6; D might be TRBD1 (5 bases). Germline V gives CDR1 KGHSH, CDR2 LQKENI. Deletions cut 3 bases from V and 7 bases from J, with 10 bases between. This CDR3 has 14 amino acids.

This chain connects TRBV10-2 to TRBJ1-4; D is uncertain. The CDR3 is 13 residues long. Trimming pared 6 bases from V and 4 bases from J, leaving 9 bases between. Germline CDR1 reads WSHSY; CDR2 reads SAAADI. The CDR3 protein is CASRTLDNEKLFF. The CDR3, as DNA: TGCGCCAGCAGGACACTTGATAATGAAAAACTGTTTTTT.

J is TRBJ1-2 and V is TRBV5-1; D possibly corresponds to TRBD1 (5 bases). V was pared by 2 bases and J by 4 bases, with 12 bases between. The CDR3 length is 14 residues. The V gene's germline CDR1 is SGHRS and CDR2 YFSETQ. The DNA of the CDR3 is TGCGCCAGCAGCTTCATGGGACTGTCCTATGGCTACACCTTC. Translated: CASSFMGLSYGYTF.

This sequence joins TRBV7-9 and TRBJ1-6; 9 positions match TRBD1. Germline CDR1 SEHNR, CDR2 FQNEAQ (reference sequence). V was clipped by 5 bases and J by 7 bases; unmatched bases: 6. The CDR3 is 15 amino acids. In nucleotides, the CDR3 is TGTGCCAGCAGCCCACAGGGGGCTGGAAATTCACCCCTCCACTTT. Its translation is CASSPQGAGNSPLHF.

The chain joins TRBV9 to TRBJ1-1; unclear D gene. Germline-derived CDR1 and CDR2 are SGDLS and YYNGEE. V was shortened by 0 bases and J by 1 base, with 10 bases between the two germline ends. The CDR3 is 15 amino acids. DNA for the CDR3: TGTGCCAGCAGCGTAGATCCGGGGAAGAACACTGAAGCTTTCTTT. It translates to CASSVDPGKNTEAFF.

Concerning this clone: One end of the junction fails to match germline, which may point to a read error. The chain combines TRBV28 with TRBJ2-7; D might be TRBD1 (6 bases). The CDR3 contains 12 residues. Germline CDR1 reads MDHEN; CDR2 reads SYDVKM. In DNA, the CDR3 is TGTGCCAGCAGTTTCCAAGCCGGCAACAGGGAGTTC. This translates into CASSFQAGNREF.

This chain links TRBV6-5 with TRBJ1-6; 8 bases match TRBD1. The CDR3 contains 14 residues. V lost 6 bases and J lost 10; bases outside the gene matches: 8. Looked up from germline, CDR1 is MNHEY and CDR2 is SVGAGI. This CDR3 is CASRMGTGQSPLHF. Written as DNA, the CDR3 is TGTGCCAGCAGGATGGGGACAGGTCAATCACCCCTCCACTTT.

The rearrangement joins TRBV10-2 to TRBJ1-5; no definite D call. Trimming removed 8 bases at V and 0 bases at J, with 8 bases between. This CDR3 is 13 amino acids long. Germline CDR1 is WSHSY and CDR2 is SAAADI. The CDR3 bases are TGCGCCAGCGGCCTCGATAGCAATCAGCCCCAGCATTTT. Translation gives CASGLDSNQPQHF.

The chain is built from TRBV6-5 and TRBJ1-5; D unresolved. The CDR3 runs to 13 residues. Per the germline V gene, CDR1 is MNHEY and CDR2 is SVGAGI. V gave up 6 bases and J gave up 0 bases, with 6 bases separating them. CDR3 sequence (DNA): TGTGCCAGCAGCCCGTATAGCAATCAGCCCCAGCATTTT. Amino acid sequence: CASSPYSNQPQHF.

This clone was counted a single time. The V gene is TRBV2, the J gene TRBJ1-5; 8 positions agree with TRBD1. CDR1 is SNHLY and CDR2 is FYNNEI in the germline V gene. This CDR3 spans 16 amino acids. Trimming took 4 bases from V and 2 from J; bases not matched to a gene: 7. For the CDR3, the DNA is TGTGCCAGCAGTGGCAGGGGGCTCGCGGGCAATCAGCCCCAGCATTTT. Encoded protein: CASSGRGLAGNQPQHF. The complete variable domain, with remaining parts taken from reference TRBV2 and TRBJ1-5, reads EPEVTQTPSHQVTQMGQEVILRCVPISNHLYFYWYRQILGQKVEFLVSFYNNEISEKSEIFDDQFSVERPDGSNFTLKIRSTKLEDSAMYFCASSGRGLAGNQPQHFGDGTRLSIL.

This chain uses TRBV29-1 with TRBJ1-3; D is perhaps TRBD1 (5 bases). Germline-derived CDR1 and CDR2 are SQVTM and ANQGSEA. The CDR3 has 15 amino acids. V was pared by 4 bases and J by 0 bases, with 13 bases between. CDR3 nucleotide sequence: TGCAGCGTTGCGTACAGGACCCTCTCTGGAAACACCATATATTTT. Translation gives CSVAYRTLSGNTIYF.

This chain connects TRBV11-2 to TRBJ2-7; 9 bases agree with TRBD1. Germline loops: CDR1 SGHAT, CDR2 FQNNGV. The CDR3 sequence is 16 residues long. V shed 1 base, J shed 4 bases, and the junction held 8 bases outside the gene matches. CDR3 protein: CASSLALGDREYEQYF. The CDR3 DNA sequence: TGTGCCAGCAGCTTAGCCCTAGGGGACAGGGAGTACGAGCAGTACTTC.